The present entry profiles one TCR beta chain with its context. Study processing details: The assay estimated nucleated cells by amplifying reference gene primers. The method was immunoSEQ multiplex PCR; TCRdb's version includes in-frame clones alone and lacks a portion of them. From that table come the V and J calls and clone size; the DNA was used to work out D and trimming. The sample shows around 160,000 clones, about 86% of them seen only once. The germline V gene encodes CDR1 MNHNS and CDR2 SASEGT. V dropped 2 bases and J dropped 2; count of bases not matched to a gene: 1. The length of the CDR3 is 15 residues. The sample comes from a study of blood T cell repertoires in COVID-19.

Specimen: peripheral blood. The source of this sequence is a man between 18 and 35 years old with acute or convalescent COVID-19. This sequence joins TRBV6-1 and TRBJ2-1; 9 bases map to TRBD2. DNA for the CDR3: TGTGCCAGCAGTGAACGCGGGGGGGCCTACAATGAGCAGTTCTTC. Its translation: CASSERGGAYNEQFF.